These 8 T cell receptor beta chains originate from one sample sequenced in a study of T-cell memory formation after mild COVID-19. TCRdb re-called the 5' RACE reads with MiXCR, one entry per CDR3 protein. The sample includes approximately 400,000 distinct CDR3 sequences, more than 15% of them seen just once. Material for sequencing was PBMCs or a T cell subset sorted from them (not recorded which). All receptors come from a man between 18 and 29 years old who had mild COVID-19 (a few samples of this study predate the infection). Cell type and time point are not known.

A remark on this clonotype: A much more abundant neighbour one base away suggests this may be a read error. The V gene is TRBV20-1, the J gene TRBJ1-2, with a possible D match to TRBD1 (6 bases). Germline CDR1 is DFQATT and CDR2 is SNEGSKA (reference sequence). The CDR3 runs 12 residues. V was shortened by 4 bases and J by 2 bases, with 8 bases between the two germline ends. CDR3 amino acids: CSAKTGNYGYTF. The CDR3 DNA reads TGCAGTGCTAAAACAGGGAACTATGGCTACACCTTC.

The chain employs TRBV6-6 and TRBJ1-5; D uncertain. This CDR3 spans 12 amino acids. V dropped 2 bases and J dropped 8 bases, with 7 bases sitting between them. Germline CDR1 reads MNHNY; CDR2 reads SVGAGI (reference sequence). CDR3 in amino acids: CASSYGWKPQHF. The CDR3 DNA is TGTGCCAGCAGTTACGGCTGGAAGCCCCAGCATTTT.

This clonotype was detected a few times. The V call is TRBV9, the J call TRBJ2-5; 7 nucleotides match TRBD2. V shed 2 bases, J shed 2 bases, and the junction held 6 bases outside the gene matches. Germline V CDR1 and CDR2: SGDLS, YYNGEE. The CDR3 loop spans 15 amino acids. In nucleotides, the CDR3 is TGTGCCAGCAGCGTCATGAGCGGGGCTCAAGAGACCCAGTACTTC. Translation: CASSVMSGAQETQYF.

This clonotype was detected a few times. V usage is TRBV25-1 and J usage is TRBJ2-2, with D perhaps matching TRBD1 (5 bases). V dropped 7 bases and J dropped 4 bases, with 13 bases sitting between them. The CDR3 covers 14 residues. Germline loops: CDR1 MGHDK, CDR2 SYGVNS. The CDR3 reads CASTQTDITGELFF. CDR3 DNA: TGTGCCAGCACTCAGACAGACATCACCGGGGAGCTGTTTTTT.

This clonotype was detected many times. The chain recombines TRBV7-2 with TRBJ2-3; 12 bases line up with TRBD2. The germline V gene encodes CDR1 SGHTA and CDR2 FQGNSA. After removal of 4 bases from V and 6 bases from J, the junction contained 5 bases not matched to a gene. This CDR3 spans 15 amino acids. Written as DNA, the CDR3 is TGTGCCAGCAGCTCTAGCGGGGGGGCGGCCGATACGCAGTATTTT. Translated, it gives CASSSSGGAADTQYF.

This clonotype came up a few times. The V call is TRBV12-3 or TRBV12-4, the J call TRBJ2-3; D remains unclear. The V and J ends lost 5 bases and 2 bases respectively, with 11 bases between them. CDR3 length equals 14 residues. In DNA, the CDR3 is TGTGCCAGCAGTCCTGGGGAATTCACAGATACGCAGTATTTT. Translating gives CASSPGEFTDTQYF.

The chain recombines TRBV4-1 with TRBJ2-2; D is tentatively TRBD1 or TRBD2 (6 bases each). CDR1 MGHRA and CDR2 YSYEKL come from the germline V gene. V lost 4 bases to trimming and J lost 3 bases, with 9 bases between them. This CDR3 spans 14 amino acids. The CDR3 DNA reads TGCGCCAGCAGCCGGGGGGCTCACACCGGGGAGCTGTTTTTT. It codes for CASSRGAHTGELFF.

This clonotype has only one observation. The chain links TRBV18 to TRBJ1-1; possible D gene TRBD1, 6 bases. The germline gives CDR1 KGHSH, CDR2 LQKENI. The CDR3 runs 14 residues. Trimming left V 3 bases short and J 5 bases short, with 13 bases between. CDR3 sequence reads: CASSPPGAKTEAFF. CDR3 in DNA: TGTGCCAGCTCACCGCCGGGGGCAAAAACTGAAGCTTTCTTT.